The 6 T cell receptor beta chains reported below all come from one sample, sequenced in a study of graft-versus-host responses after intestinal transplantation. Data came from immunoSEQ multiplex PCR; TCRdb stores just in-frame clones and leaves some out. The top ten clones hold approximately 0.7% of a sample with about 80,000 clones, 92% of them seen once. This material consisted of PBMCs, taken 98 days after intestinal transplantation. These receptors all come from a human patient who received an intestinal transplant, so some T cells may come from the graft donor.

The gene calls are TRBV6-5 and TRBJ2-5, with D possibly TRBD1 on 6 matching bases. CDR1 MNHEY and CDR2 SVGAGI come from the germline V gene. The CDR3 covers 14 residues. Trimming removed 5 bases at V and 1 base at J, with 11 bases between. The CDR3 nucleotides read TGTGCCAGCAGTCTTACAGGGATCCAAGAGACCCAGTACTTC. Translated: CASSLTGIQETQYF.

The chain uses TRBV6-5 and TRBJ2-1, with D unresolved. The CDR3 contains 15 residues. CDR1 and CDR2 from the germline V gene are MNHEY and SVGAGI. The ends were cut back, 2 bases at V and 7 bases at J, with 15 bases in the middle. In DNA form, the CDR3 reads TGTGCCAGCAGTTACCCCTCTCTTGGTGGAAATGAGCAGTTCTTC. This codes for CASSYPSLGGNEQFF.

V gene TRBV15 combines with J gene TRBJ2-5; 11 bases align to TRBD1. The junction had 5 bases not matched to a gene; V was cut back by 4 bases and J by 4 bases. This CDR3 region has 15 residues. Germline-derived CDR1 and CDR2 are LNHNV and YYDKDF (reference sequence). DNA for the CDR3: TGTGCCACCAGCATCCGGGACAGGGGGGGAGAGACCCAGTACTTC. Protein: CATSIRDRGGETQYF.

The chain employs TRBV6-1 and TRBJ2-5; 12 bases match TRBD1. The J segment lost 5 bases and the V segment lost 2 bases, leaving 12 bases of the junction unmatched. CDR3 length: 18 residues. Germline assignment: CDR1 MNHNS and CDR2 SASEGT. The CDR3 DNA follows: TGTGCCAGCAGTGAACGGGTCGTGAGGGACAGGGGGCTGGAGACCCAGTACTTC. This encodes CASSERVVRDRGLETQYF.

This rearrangement joins TRBV9 to TRBJ2-1; TRBD2 matches 7 bases. Trimming cost V 4 bases and J 4 bases; bases outside gene matches: 14. The length of the CDR3 is 17 residues. Germline V gives CDR1 SGDLS, CDR2 YYNGEE. The CDR3 loop is CASSPRLADRFYNEQFF. In DNA form, the CDR3 reads TGTGCCAGCAGCCCGCGGCTAGCGGACCGTTTTTACAATGAGCAGTTCTTC.

J is TRBJ2-5 and V is TRBV7-3; 10 bases agree with TRBD2. With V trimmed by 5 bases and J by 0 bases, 3 bases remained unmatched. The CDR3 has 15 amino acids. CDR1 is SGHTA and CDR2 is FQGTGA in the germline V gene. The CDR3 loop reads CASSPGLAYQETQYF. The DNA for the CDR3 is TGTGCCAGCAGCCCGGGACTAGCGTACCAAGAGACCCAGTACTTC.